A selection of T cell receptor beta chains follows, all from one sample in a study of T cells in localized non-small cell lung cancer. Sequenced by immunoSEQ multiplex PCR; TCRdb stores in-frame clones only, minus some. The sample consists of tens of thousands of clones, 80% of them appearing once. Sequences were derived from peripheral blood, sampled before any cancer treatment. These TCRs come from a female donor of 60 years or more with stage I lung adenocarcinoma. Both conserved end residues are part of each CDR3. Each record gives: V gene, J gene, clone size, D gene, CDR3 protein, CDR3 DNA. D genes are given only for firm matches. Size is omitted from some rows. Given values are once, few, many or a class for expanded clones.

V: TRBV7-2
J: TRBJ1-2
size: .
D: .
CDR3: CASSLAALIGGYTF
DNA: TGTGCCAGCAGCTTAGCGGCTTTGATAGGAGGCTACACCTTC

V: TRBV11-2
J: TRBJ2-1
size: .
D: TRBD2
CDR3: CASSLHSSGFYNEQFF
DNA: TGTGCCAGCAGCTTACACTCTAGCGGCTTTTACAATGAGCAGTTCTTC

V: TRBV19
J: TRBJ2-1
size: few
D: TRBD2
CDR3: CASSTRLAGENEQFF
DNA: TGTGCCAGTAGTACCAGACTAGCGGGAGAAAATGAGCAGTTCTTC

V: TRBV7-2
J: TRBJ1-2
size: .
D: .
CDR3: CASSLVQGNDHGYTF
DNA: TGTGCCAGCAGCTTAGTCCAGGGAAACGATCATGGCTACACCTTC

V: TRBV30
J: TRBJ2-5
size: .
D: .
CDR3: CACGTGQETQYF
DNA: TGTGCCTGTGGTACCGGTCAAGAGACCCAGTACTTC

V: TRBV9
J: TRBJ2-1
size: .
D: .
CDR3: CASSVGGSGGVNEQFF
DNA: TGTGCCAGCAGCGTAGGCGGTTCCGGGGGCGTCAATGAGCAGTTCTTC

V: TRBV7-2
J: TRBJ1-2
size: .
D: .
CDR3: CASSLWGRDGYTF
DNA: TGTGCCAGCAGCTTGTGGGGGAGAGACGGCTACACCTTC

V: TRBV7-9
J: TRBJ2-1
size: .
D: .
CDR3: CASSSRWGSYNEQFF
DNA: TGTGCCAGCAGCTCAAGGTGGGGCTCCTACAATGAGCAGTTCTTC

V: TRBV9
J: TRBJ2-1
size: .
D: .
CDR3: CASSVDVRAYNEQFF
DNA: TGTGCCAGCAGCGTAGATGTCAGGGCCTACAATGAGCAGTTCTTC

V: TRBV4-1
J: TRBJ1-1
size: .
D: .
CDR3: CASSQDKGGFVTAFF
DNA: TGCGCCAGCAGCCAAGATAAGGGAGGGTTCGTTACAGCTTTCTTT

V: TRBV10-3
J: TRBJ1-3
size: .
D: .
CDR3: CAISGLPQGNTIYF
DNA: TGTGCCATCAGTGGTCTCCCTCAGGGAAACACCATATATTTT

V: TRBV29-1
J: TRBJ2-3
size: .
D: .
CDR3: CSVDRGDTQYF
DNA: TGCAGCGTTGATCGGGGAGATACGCAGTATTTT

V: TRBV7-2
J: TRBJ2-2
size: .
D: TRBD1
CDR3: CASSPRQGTNTGELFF
DNA: TGTGCCAGCAGCCCCAGACAGGGTACGAACACCGGGGAGCTGTTTTTT

V: TRBV19
J: TRBJ1-5
size: .
D: .
CDR3: CASTSGEPQHF
DNA: TGTGCCAGTACCTCCGGCGAGCCCCAGCATTTT

V: TRBV28
J: TRBJ2-3
size: .
D: TRBD2
CDR3: CASSLGTSGPRGDTQYF
DNA: TGTGCCAGCAGTTTGGGAACTAGCGGGCCTCGGGGAGATACGCAGTATTTT

V: TRBV25-1
J: TRBJ1-6
size: .
D: .
CDR3: CASSEWGFYNSPLHF
DNA: TGTGCCAGCAGTGAATGGGGGTTCTATAATTCACCCCTCCACTTT